The next 24 T cell receptor beta chains were all read from a single sample in a study of cytomegalovirus exposure and HLA in healthy donors. This PCR relied on a set of 60 Vbeta primers and 13 Jbeta primers. Profiling relied on immunoSEQ multiplex PCR, and the TCRdb table lists in-frame clones only, not all of them. The data contain about 110,000 clones, around four fifths of them singletons. Sequenced sample: PBMCs. Every receptor here comes from a woman between 40 and 55 years old in good health and CMV-seronegative.

This rearrangement joins TRBV19 to TRBJ2-2; D is possibly TRBD1 (6 bases). Germline CDR1 LNHDA, CDR2 SQIVND (reference sequence). V was cut by 2 bases and J by 1 base, with 8 bases left in between. The CDR3 loop spans 15 amino acids. For the CDR3, the DNA is TGTGCCAGTAGTATATGGACAGAGAACACCGGGGAGCTGTTTTTT. This codes for CASSIWTENTGELFF.

The V and J genes are TRBV4-1 and TRBJ1-1; possibly TRBD1 for D (6 bases). CDR3 length: 14 residues. V dropped 0 bases and J dropped 2 bases, with 7 bases sitting between them. The germline V gene has CDR1 MGHRA and CDR2 YSYEKL. As DNA, the CDR3 is TGCGCCAGCAGCCAAGAGGACAGCAACACTGAAGCTTTCTTT. This translates into CASSQEDSNTEAFF.

V and J are TRBV6-5 and TRBJ1-1; 8 bases fit TRBD1. Germline V gives CDR1 MNHEY, CDR2 SVGAGI. J gave up 1 base and V 6 bases, and 7 bases lay outside the gene matches. CDR3 size: 15 residues. DNA for the CDR3: TGTGCCAGCAGCTCCATCGACAGGGGGAACACTGAAGCTTTCTTT. Its translation: CASSSIDRGNTEAFF.

About this clone: Other DNA sequences from this sample encode an identical CDR3 as well. The chain recombines TRBV11-2 with TRBJ2-5, with a possible D match to TRBD1 (6 bases). The germline CDR1 and CDR2 sequences are SGHAT and FQNNGV. The CDR3 has 14 residues. V was shortened by 1 base and J by 3 bases, with 9 bases between the two germline ends. The CDR3 nucleotides are TGTGCCAGCAGCTTAGGGGCAGGGGAAGAGACCCAGTACTTC. Translating gives CASSLGAGEETQYF.

This rearrangement joins TRBV28 to TRBJ2-5; 7 positions match TRBD2. Per the germline V gene, CDR1 is MDHEN and CDR2 is SYDVKM. CDR3 size: 14 residues. The junction had 5 bases not matched to a gene; V was cut back by 2 bases and J by 5 bases. The CDR3: CASSLTGGGETQYF. The CDR3 DNA is TGTGCCAGCAGTTTAACCGGGGGAGGGGAGACCCAGTACTTC.

This clone was detected only once. The J gene is TRBJ1-1, the V gene TRBV7-2, with D unresolved. CDR1 SGHTA and CDR2 FQGNSA come from the germline V gene. Trimming shortened V by 2 bases and J by 11 bases, and 15 bases separated the two germline ends. The CDR3 is made up of 13 amino acids. CDR3 region: CASSLYSGAGAFF. As DNA, the CDR3 is TGTGCCAGCAGCTTATACTCTGGAGCCGGGGCTTTCTTT.

V gene TRBV5-1 combines with J gene TRBJ1-1; TRBD1 is a possible D gene (6 bases). Germline loops: CDR1 SGHRS, CDR2 YFSETQ. There are 16 residues in the CDR3. The V and J ends lost 4 bases and 1 base respectively, with 17 bases between them. CDR3 sequence reads: CASSPREGGSNTEAFF. DNA of the CDR3: TGCGCCAGCAGCCCAAGGGAGGGGGGGTCGAACACTGAAGCTTTCTTT. The complete variable domain, with remaining parts taken from reference TRBV5-1 and TRBJ1-1, reads KAGVTQTPRYLIKTRGQQVTLSCSPISGHRSVSWYQQTPGQGLQFLFEYFSETQRNKGNFPGRFSGRQFSNSRSEMNVSTLELGDSALYLCASSPREGGSNTEAFFGQGTRLTVV.

The V call is TRBV18, the J call TRBJ2-7; 11 bases match TRBD2. The germline CDR1 and CDR2 sequences are KGHSH and LQKENI. V was pared by 4 bases and J by 0 bases, with 2 bases of the junction left unmatched. The CDR3 is 15 residues long. In DNA, the CDR3 is TGTGCCAGCTCACGGACTAGCGGGTCCTCCTACGAGCAGTACTTC. Translation: CASSRTSGSSYEQYF.

This chain uses TRBV14 with TRBJ1-1; D unclear. The CDR3 has 15 amino acids. The germline gives CDR1 SGHDN, CDR2 FVKESK. V was trimmed by 4 bases and J by 2 bases, leaving 14 bases between them. In nucleotides, the CDR3 is TGTGCCAGCAGCCGACGGAGCCTAGCAAACACTGAAGCTTTCTTT. Its translation is CASSRRSLANTEAFF. The variable domain in full, with the rest retrieved from reference TRBV14 and TRBJ1-1, is EAGVTQFPSHSVIEKGQTVTLRCDPISGHDNLYWYRRVMGKEIKFLLHFVKESKQDESGMPNNRFLAERTGGTYSTLKVQPAELEDSGVYFCASSRRSLANTEAFFGQGTRLTVV.

Here the CDR3 DNA reads TGTGCCAGCAGCACGAGACAGAGCTATAATTCACCCCTCCACTTT. It translates to CASSTRQSYNSPLHF. The chain couples TRBV6-5 to TRBJ1-6; a weak D match, TRBD1 (5 bases). Germline V gives CDR1 MNHEY, CDR2 SVGAGI. The V gene lost 6 bases and the J gene lost 3 bases, with 12 bases spanning the gap. This CDR3 region has 15 residues.

The chain uses TRBV30 and TRBJ1-2, with 9 bases lining up with TRBD1. Germline CDR1 GTSNPN, CDR2 SVGIG (reference sequence). V shed 2 bases, J shed 8 bases, and the junction held 9 bases outside the gene matches. This CDR3 comprises 14 residues. Here the CDR3 reads CAWSRGGTGTGYTF. The DNA of the CDR3 is TGTGCCTGGAGTCGGGGGGGGACAGGGACCGGCTACACCTTC.

This clone was seen a handful of times. The gene calls are TRBV2 and TRBJ2-1; TRBD2 aligns across 14 bases. V lost 6 bases and J lost 0; bases outside the gene matches: 7. The germline V gene has CDR1 SNHLY and CDR2 FYNNEI. The CDR3 totals 18 residues. The chain's CDR3 is CASRRTSGRSSSYNEQFF. For the CDR3, the DNA is TGTGCCAGCAGGAGGACTAGCGGGAGGTCTAGCTCCTACAATGAGCAGTTCTTC.

The chain carries TRBV9 and TRBJ2-3; tentatively, D is TRBD1 (6 bases). This CDR3 has 13 amino acids. Trimming shortened V by 1 base and J by 6 bases, and 9 bases separated the two germline ends. Germline-derived CDR1 and CDR2 are SGDLS and YYNGEE. CDR3 protein: CASSVPGADTQYF. The CDR3 DNA follows: TGTGCCAGCAGCGTACCAGGGGCTGATACGCAGTATTTT. The full variable domain, rest sourced from reference TRBV9 and TRBJ2-3, is DSGVTQTPKHLITATGQRVTLRCSPRSGDLSVYWYQQSLDQGLQFLIQYYNGEERAKGNILERFSAQQFPDLHSELNLSSLELGDSALYFCASSVPGADTQYFGPGTRLTVL.

In its sample, this clone was seen a few times. V usage is TRBV4-2 and J usage is TRBJ2-1, with TRBD1 matching 10 bases. CDR3 length: 16 amino acids. Trimming took 4 bases from V and 1 from J; bases not matched to a gene: 4. Germline values: CDR1 LGHNA, CDR2 YNFKEQ. The CDR3 nucleotides are TGTGCCAGCAGCCGTCGGGGACAGGGGTCCTACAATGAGCAGTTCTTC. It is translated as CASSRRGQGSYNEQFF.

This clone has more than one count but fewer than ten. The CDR3 is CASSIDPGSGANVLTF. The CDR3 DNA sequence: TGTGCCAGTAGTATAGACCCAGGGTCTGGGGCCAACGTCCTGACTTTC. The chain couples TRBV19 to TRBJ2-6; tentative D call: TRBD1 (5 bases). Germline CDR1 is LNHDA and CDR2 is SQIVND (reference sequence). V shed 0 bases and J shed 1 base, with 7 bases lying between them. The CDR3 extends over 16 amino acids.

The chain combines TRBV19 with TRBJ2-7, with TRBD2 as a possible D gene (6 bases). Between the trimmed V and J ends, which lost 1 base and 7 bases, there was a span of 17 bases. CDR1 and CDR2 from the germline V gene are LNHDA and SQIVND (reference sequence). The CDR3 totals 15 residues. The CDR3 loop reads CASSIGGGPTREQYF. CDR3 DNA sequence: TGTGCCAGTAGTATAGGGGGAGGTCCAACAAGGGAGCAGTACTTC.

This clone has just one count. The chain uses TRBV9 and TRBJ2-3, with TRBD1 identical over 7 bases. In germline, CDR1 is SGDLS, CDR2 YYNGEE. V was clipped by 0 bases and J by 2 bases; unmatched bases: 6. The CDR3 sequence is 16 residues long. CDR3 loop: CASSVVEGAHTDTQYF. CDR3 bases: TGTGCCAGCAGCGTAGTCGAGGGGGCGCACACAGATACGCAGTATTTT.

The sample holds a few counts of this clone. J is TRBJ2-1 and V is TRBV6-1; D is ambiguous. The V end was cut by 7 bases, the J end by 3 bases, with 13 bases between. In germline, CDR1 is MNHNS, CDR2 SASEGT. This CDR3 is built from 14 residues. The CDR3 DNA reads TGTGCCAGCAATGAGCACCCGGGCTACAATGAGCAGTTCTTC. It specifies CASNEHPGYNEQFF.

The chain combines TRBV11-2 with TRBJ2-7; TRBD1 is a possible D gene (5 bases). Looked up from germline, CDR1 is SGHAT and CDR2 is FQNNGV. The CDR3 spans 15 residues. Trimming took 4 bases from V and 3 from J, leaving 16 bases between them. CDR3 coding DNA: TGTGCCAGCAGCTCCATCCGACAGAGATACTACGAGCAGTACTTC. This codes for CASSSIRQRYYEQYF.

This chain joins TRBV4-3 and TRBJ2-7; D perhaps matches TRBD2 (6 bases). CDR1 and CDR2 (germline): LGHNA, YSLEER. This CDR3 contains 17 residues. V was clipped by 0 bases and J by 2 bases, with 17 bases between them. The CDR3 DNA is TGCGCCAGCAGCCAAGATCTTAGCCTAGCGCGTACCTACGAGCAGTACTTC. Translating gives CASSQDLSLARTYEQYF.

The J gene is TRBJ2-5, the V gene TRBV7-2, with 10 bases that match TRBD2. With 2 bases clipped from V and 5 bases from J, the junction kept 5 bases outside the gene matches. The CDR3 loop spans 15 amino acids. Germline CDR1 reads SGHTA; CDR2 reads FQGNSA. CDR3 sequence (DNA): TGTGCCAGCAGCTTACTAGCGGGAGAATGGGAGACCCAGTACTTC. It specifies CASSLLAGEWETQYF.

V usage is TRBV5-1 and J usage is TRBJ1-1, with a tentative D call TRBD1 (6 bases). CDR1 and CDR2 (germline): SGHRS, YFSETQ. The CDR3 spans 14 residues. Trimming took off 0 bases at V and 5 bases at J, with 11 bases between the two ends. The CDR3 nucleotides read TGCGCCAGCAGCTTGGGAGAGGGGGGGACTGAAGCTTTCTTT. Its protein is CASSLGEGGTEAFF.

The rearrangement links TRBV25-1 to TRBJ2-5; TRBD1 matches 7 bases. CDR3 size: 18 residues. V shed 2 bases and J 2 bases; nucleotides not matched to a gene: 14. Germline V lookup: CDR1 MGHDK, CDR2 SYGVNS. Here the CDR3 DNA reads TGTGCCAGCAGTGAACCGGGGACAGTCAGGCTCTCGCAAGAGACCCAGTACTTC. Its protein product is CASSEPGTVRLSQETQYF.

This chain uses TRBV19 with TRBJ1-2; a possible D gene is TRBD1 (5 bases). This CDR3 spans 15 amino acids. Germline V gives CDR1 LNHDA, CDR2 SQIVND (reference sequence). Trimming stripped 0 bases from V and 8 bases from J, with 16 bases between. This CDR3 is CASSIDGGTDGGYTF. CDR3 nucleotides: TGTGCCAGTAGTATAGATGGTGGGACTGACGGCGGCTACACCTTC.